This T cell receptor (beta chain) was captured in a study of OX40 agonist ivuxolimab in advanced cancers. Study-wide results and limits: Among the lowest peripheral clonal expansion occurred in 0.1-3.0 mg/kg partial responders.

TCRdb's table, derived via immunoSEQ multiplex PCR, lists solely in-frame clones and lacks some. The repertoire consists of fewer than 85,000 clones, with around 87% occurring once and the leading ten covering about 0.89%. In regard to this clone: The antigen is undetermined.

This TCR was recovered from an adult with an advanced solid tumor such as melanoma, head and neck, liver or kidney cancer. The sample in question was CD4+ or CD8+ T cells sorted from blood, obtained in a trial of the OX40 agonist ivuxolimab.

The CDR3 DNA sequence: TGTGCCAGCAGTTTAAGGACGGGGACAACCGGGGAGCTGTTTTTT. Translated, it gives CASSLRTGTTGELFF. The chain recombines TRBV27 with TRBJ2-2; D might be TRBD1 (6 bases). The CDR3 spans 15 residues. V was trimmed by 2 bases and J by 5 bases, leaving 12 bases between them. Per germline, CDR1 MNHEY and CDR2 SMNVEV (reference sequence).